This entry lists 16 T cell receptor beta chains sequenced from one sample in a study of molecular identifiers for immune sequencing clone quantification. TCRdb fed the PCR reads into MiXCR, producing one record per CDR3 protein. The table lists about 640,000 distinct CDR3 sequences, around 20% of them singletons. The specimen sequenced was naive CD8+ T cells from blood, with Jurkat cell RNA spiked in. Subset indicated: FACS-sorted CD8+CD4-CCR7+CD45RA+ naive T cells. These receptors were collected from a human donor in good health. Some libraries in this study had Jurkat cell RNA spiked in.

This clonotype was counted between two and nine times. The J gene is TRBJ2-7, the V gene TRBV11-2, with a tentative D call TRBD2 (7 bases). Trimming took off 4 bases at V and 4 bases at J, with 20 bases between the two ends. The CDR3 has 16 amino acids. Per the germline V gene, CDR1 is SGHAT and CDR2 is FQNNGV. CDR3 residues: CASSSTGGGLGYEQYF. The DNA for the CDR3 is TGTGCCAGCAGCTCAACCGGCGGGGGCTTGGGTTACGAGCAGTACTTC.

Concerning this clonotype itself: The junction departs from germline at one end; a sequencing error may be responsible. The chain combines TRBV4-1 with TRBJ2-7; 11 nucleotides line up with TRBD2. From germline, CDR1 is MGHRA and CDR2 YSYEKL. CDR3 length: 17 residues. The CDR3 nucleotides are TGCGCCAGCAGCCAAACTAGCGGGGGCGTGAGCTCCCACGAGCAGTACTTC. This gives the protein CASSQTSGGVSSHEQYF.

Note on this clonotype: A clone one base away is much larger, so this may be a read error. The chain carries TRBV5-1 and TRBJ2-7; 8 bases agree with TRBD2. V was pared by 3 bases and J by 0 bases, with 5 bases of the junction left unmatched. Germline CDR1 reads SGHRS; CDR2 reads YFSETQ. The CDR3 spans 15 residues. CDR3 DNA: TGCGCCAGCAGCTGGACTAGCCGGAGCTCCTACGAGCAGTACTTC. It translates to CASSWTSRSSYEQYF.

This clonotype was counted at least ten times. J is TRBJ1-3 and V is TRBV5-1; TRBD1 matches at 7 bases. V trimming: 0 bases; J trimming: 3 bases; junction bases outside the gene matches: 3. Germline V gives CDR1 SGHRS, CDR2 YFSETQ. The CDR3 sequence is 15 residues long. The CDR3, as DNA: TGCGCCAGCAGCTTGGACAGGGGAATTGGAAACACCATATATTTT. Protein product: CASSLDRGIGNTIYF.

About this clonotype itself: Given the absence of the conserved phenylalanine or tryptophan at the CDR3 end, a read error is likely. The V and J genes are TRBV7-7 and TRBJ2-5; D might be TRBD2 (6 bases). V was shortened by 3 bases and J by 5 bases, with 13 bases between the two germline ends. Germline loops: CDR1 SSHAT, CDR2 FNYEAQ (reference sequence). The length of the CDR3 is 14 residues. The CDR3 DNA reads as TGTGCCAGCAGCTTCGAGTCCAGCGGGGAGACCCAGTACCTC. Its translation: CASSFESSGETQYL.

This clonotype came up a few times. For the CDR3, the DNA is TGCAGTGCCTCCCTCTGGGCGGGGGGCGACTCTGGAAACACCATATATTTT. Translating gives CSASLWAGGDSGNTIYF. The chain is built from TRBV20-1 and TRBJ1-3; perhaps TRBD1 as D (6 bases). The CDR3 totals 17 residues. The V gene's germline CDR1 is DFQATT and CDR2 SNEGSKA (reference sequence). The V and J ends lost 6 bases and 0 bases respectively, with 21 bases between them.

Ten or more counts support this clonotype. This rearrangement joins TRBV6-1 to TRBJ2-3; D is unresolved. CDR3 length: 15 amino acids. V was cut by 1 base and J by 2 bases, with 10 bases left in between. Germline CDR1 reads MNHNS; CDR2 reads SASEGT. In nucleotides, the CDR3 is TGTGCCAGCAGTGAAGTTGTAAGGGACACAGATACGCAGTATTTT. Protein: CASSEVVRDTDTQYF.

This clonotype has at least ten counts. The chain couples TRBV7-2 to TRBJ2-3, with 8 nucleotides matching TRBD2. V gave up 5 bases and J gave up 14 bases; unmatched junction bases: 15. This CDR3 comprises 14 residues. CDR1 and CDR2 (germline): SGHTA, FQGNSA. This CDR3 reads CASSQLSPGGPWYF. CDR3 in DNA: TGTGCCAGCAGCCAGCTTAGCCCGGGGGGGCCGTGGTATTTT.

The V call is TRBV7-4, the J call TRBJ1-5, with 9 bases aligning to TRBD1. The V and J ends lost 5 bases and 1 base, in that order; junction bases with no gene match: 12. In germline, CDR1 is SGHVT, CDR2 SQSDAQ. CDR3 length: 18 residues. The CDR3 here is CASSPPRDRDWSNQPQHF. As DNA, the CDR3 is TGTGCCAGCAGCCCCCCCCGGGACAGGGATTGGAGCAATCAGCCCCAGCATTTT.

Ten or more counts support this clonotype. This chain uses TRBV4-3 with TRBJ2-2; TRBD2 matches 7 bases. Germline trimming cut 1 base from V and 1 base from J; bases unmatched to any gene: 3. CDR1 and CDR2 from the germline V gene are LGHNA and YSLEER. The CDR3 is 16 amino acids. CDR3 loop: CASSQGREVNTGELFF. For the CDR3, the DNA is TGCGCCAGCAGCCAAGGCCGGGAGGTGAACACCGGGGAGCTGTTTTTT.

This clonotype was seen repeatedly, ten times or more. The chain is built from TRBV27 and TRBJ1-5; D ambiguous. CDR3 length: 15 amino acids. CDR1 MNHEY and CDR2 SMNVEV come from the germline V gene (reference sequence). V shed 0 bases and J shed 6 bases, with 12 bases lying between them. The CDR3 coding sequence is TGTGCCAGCAGTTTATCCCCAAAAAGGAGTCAGCCCCAGCATTTT. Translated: CASSLSPKRSQPQHF.

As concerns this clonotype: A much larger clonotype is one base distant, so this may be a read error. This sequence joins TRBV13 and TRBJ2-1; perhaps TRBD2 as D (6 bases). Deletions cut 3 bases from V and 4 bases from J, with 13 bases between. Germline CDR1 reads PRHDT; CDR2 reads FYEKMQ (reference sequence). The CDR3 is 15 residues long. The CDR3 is CASSFVGRGYNEQFF. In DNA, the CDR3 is TGTGCCAGCAGCTTTGTGGGACGGGGGTACAATGAGCAGTTCTTC.

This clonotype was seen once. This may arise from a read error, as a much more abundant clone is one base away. In DNA form, the CDR3 reads TGTGCCAGCAGCGTAGCGGATCCAGGGACAGATACGCAGTATTTT. It translates to CASSVADPGTDTQYF. The V gene is TRBV9, the J gene TRBJ2-3, with a possible D match to TRBD1 (5 bases). V was pared by 0 bases and J by 3 bases, with 11 bases between. The CDR3 has 15 amino acids. Germline CDR1 reads SGDLS; CDR2 reads YYNGEE.

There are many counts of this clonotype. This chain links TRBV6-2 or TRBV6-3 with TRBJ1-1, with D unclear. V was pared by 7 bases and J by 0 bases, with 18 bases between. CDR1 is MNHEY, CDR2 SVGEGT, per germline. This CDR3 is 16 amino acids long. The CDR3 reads CASTLTGQEMNTEAFF. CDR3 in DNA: TGTGCCAGCACCCTCACCGGGCAAGAAATGAACACTGAAGCTTTCTTT.

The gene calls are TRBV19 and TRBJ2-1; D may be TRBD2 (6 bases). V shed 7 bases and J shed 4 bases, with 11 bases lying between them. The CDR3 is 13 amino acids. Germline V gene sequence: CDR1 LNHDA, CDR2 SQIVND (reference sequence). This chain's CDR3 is CASMGGFYNEQFF. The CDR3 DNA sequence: TGTGCCAGTATGGGGGGTTTTTACAATGAGCAGTTCTTC.

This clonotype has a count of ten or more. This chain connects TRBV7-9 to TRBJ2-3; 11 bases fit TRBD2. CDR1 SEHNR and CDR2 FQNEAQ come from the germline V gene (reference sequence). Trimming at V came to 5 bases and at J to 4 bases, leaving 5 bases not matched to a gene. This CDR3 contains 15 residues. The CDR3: CASSPTSGISDTQYF. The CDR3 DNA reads TGTGCCAGCAGCCCGACTAGCGGGATATCAGATACGCAGTATTTT.